Sequencing of this T cell receptor beta chain was carried out in a study of T cell repertoires in cytomegalovirus infection. Study context: CMV epitopes used comprised recently identified HLA-C-restricted ones and well-studied HLA-B-restricted ones. Indicated by public TCR beta signatures were CMV infection and matching HLA type.

This clonotype was seen more than once but under ten times. Its antigen is still unknown. Study-wide results and limits: The study found HLA-C-restricted CMV-specific TCR beta clonotypes dominating the ex vivo response. People with CMV and the relevant HLA were identified by cumulative public TCR beta family frequency.

MiXCR, applied by TCRdb to the reads, yields one record per CDR3 protein. The sample consists of over 250,000 distinct CDR3 sequences, 22% of them appearing once. Trimming removed 1 base from V and 5 bases from J, with 21 bases in between. Per the germline V gene, CDR1 is MNHNS and CDR2 is SASEGT. The CDR3 is 17 residues long. The sample in question was cultured PBMCs, obtained from culture after CMV antigen stimulation. The V call is TRBV6-1, the J call TRBJ2-7; tentatively, D is TRBD2 (6 bases). The receptor was derived from a human donor in good health (CMV status not recorded). Some clones in this sample may be carry-over from other donors' samples. This CDR3 reads CASSEEIRASERDEQYF. CDR3 DNA sequence: TGTGCCAGCAGTGAAGAGATCCGGGCTAGCGAGCGGGACGAGCAGTACTTC.